The rows below give T cell receptor beta chains drawn from one sample of a study of T cell clones after liver transplantation. Clones were sequenced by immunoSEQ multiplex PCR, and TCRdb holds only the in-frame ones, with some missing. The table includes roughly 70,000 clones, 75% to 90% detected once. This material consisted of CD4+ T cells from blood, taken before liver transplant. The source is a human donor who received a liver transplant. Both conserved end residues are part of each CDR3. D genes are given only for firm matches. Size is omitted from some rows. Given values are once, few, many or a class for expanded clones.

d_call	v_call	clone_size	j_call	cdr3_aa	cdr3_nt
TRBD1	TRBV29-1	.	TRBJ2-1	CSEGQGADEQFF	TGCAGCGAAGGACAGGGGGCCGATGAGCAGTTCTTC
.	TRBV5-1	once	TRBJ2-3	CASSQMDSTDTQYF	TGCGCCAGCAGCCAAATGGACAGCACAGATACGCAGTATTTT
TRBD1	TRBV5-1	.	TRBJ2-7	CASSSGTGVTYEQYF	TGCGCCAGCAGCTCCGGGACAGGGGTGACCTACGAGCAGTACTTC
.	TRBV6-5	.	TRBJ2-7	CASSYSQGLSYEQYF	TGTGCCAGCAGTTACTCCCAGGGTCTGTCCTACGAGCAGTACTTC
.	TRBV4-3	.	TRBJ1-2	CASSQPGTGLVYTF	TGCGCCAGCAGCCAACCCGGGACCGGTCTCGTCTACACCTTC
.	TRBV5-4	.	TRBJ2-1	CAAGSAMSGNEQFF	TGTGCCGCTGGGTCGGCGATGTCAGGGAATGAGCAGTTCTTC
.	TRBV2	.	TRBJ2-1	CASRGLALYNEQFF	TGTGCCAGCAGAGGGCTAGCGCTATACAATGAGCAGTTCTTC
.	TRBV18	.	TRBJ1-4	CASSLQGRNEKLFF	TGTGCCAGCTCCCTTCAGGGTCGGAATGAAAAACTGTTTTTT
.	TRBV10-3	few	TRBJ2-3	CAISVSKGAGDTQYF	TGTGCCATCAGTGTTTCTAAGGGAGCAGGGGATACGCAGTATTTT
.	TRBV9	.	TRBJ2-3	CASSVDGYGDTQYF	TGTGCCAGCAGCGTAGACGGGTACGGAGATACGCAGTATTTT
TRBD1	TRBV5-4	.	TRBJ2-7	CASSLRGGRHEQYF	TGTGCCAGCAGCTTAAGAGGGGGCCGCCACGAGCAGTACTTC
TRBD2	TRBV18	.	TRBJ2-7	CASSPYPTSGTHYEQYF	TGTGCCAGCTCACCGTACCCTACTAGCGGGACACACTACGAGCAGTACTTC
.	TRBV28	.	TRBJ2-7	CASTPGRAYEQYF	TGTGCCAGCACTCCGGGACGGGCTTACGAGCAGTACTTC
.	TRBV5-1	.	TRBJ1-1	CASSLSTGVATEAFF	TGCGCCAGCAGTCTATCGACGGGGGTAGCCACTGAAGCTTTCTTT
.	TRBV28	.	TRBJ1-2	CASSSPGGPEDYGYTF	TGTGCCAGCAGTTCCCCCGGGGGGCCGGAGGACTATGGCTACACCTTC
TRBD2	TRBV15	once	TRBJ2-7	CATSRGPPIAGGPSYEQYF	TGTGCCACCAGCAGAGGACCCCCCATAGCGGGAGGGCCTTCCTACGAGCAGTACTTC
.	TRBV27	.	TRBJ2-3	CASSLQSTLLSTDTQYF	TGTGCCAGCAGTTTGCAGTCTACTCTGCTTAGCACAGATACGCAGTATTTT
.	TRBV30	.	TRBJ2-5	CAWSVRRALPWETQYF	TGTGCCTGGAGTGTAAGAAGGGCCCTCCCTTGGGAGACCCAGTACTTC
.	TRBV10-3	.	TRBJ1-2	CAISESGRQTAGYTF	TGTGCCATCAGTGAGTCAGGGAGGCAGACAGCCGGCTACACCTTC
TRBD2	TRBV5-4	.	TRBJ2-7	CASSYGLAGGEQYF	TGTGCCAGCAGCTATGGACTAGCGGGAGGGGAGCAGTACTTC
TRBD1	TRBV18	.	TRBJ1-3	CASSPLDRTGGSAGNTIYF	TGTGCCAGCTCACCGCTGGACAGGACAGGAGGATCGGCTGGAAACACCATATATTTT
.	TRBV7-9	.	TRBJ1-2	CASSLVESGNYGYTF	TGTGCCAGCAGCTTAGTGGAATCCGGGAACTATGGCTACACCTTC
TRBD2	TRBV27	.	TRBJ2-3	CVSRGAGGRDTQYF	TGCGTCTCAAGGGGAGCGGGAGGAAGGGATACGCAGTATTTT
.	TRBV21-1	.	TRBJ2-4	CASSKGPLAETKNIQYF	TGTGCCAGCAGCAAAGGCCCCCTGGCGGAGACCAAAAACATTCAGTACTTC
.	TRBV11-2	medium-sized	TRBJ2-5	CASSAQLGETQYF	TGTGCCAGCAGCGCCCAATTGGGGGAGACCCAGTACTTC
.	TRBV18	.	TRBJ2-3	CASSPPRNEGPLSDTQYF	TGTGCCAGCTCACCACCACGAAATGAGGGACCTTTATCGGATACGCAGTATTTT
.	TRBV29-1	.	TRBJ2-7	CSVEEMTGFDTYEQYF	TGCAGCGTTGAAGAAATGACGGGATTTGACACCTACGAGCAGTACTTC
.	TRBV7-9	.	TRBJ2-3	CASSSTVGQGVRYF	TGTGCCAGCAGTTCTACGGTCGGGCAGGGTGTCAGGTATTTT
TRBD1	TRBV28	once	TRBJ1-2	CASTSTGEAYGYTF	TGTGCCAGCACCTCGACAGGGGAGGCCTATGGCTACACCTTC
TRBD1	TRBV11-3	.	TRBJ2-1	CASSEQGPSYNEQFF	TGTGCCAGCAGCGAACAGGGGCCCTCCTACAATGAGCAGTTCTTC
.	TRBV19	.	TRBJ2-2	CASRSRANTGELFF	TGTGCCAGTAGGTCCAGGGCGAACACCGGGGAGCTGTTTTTT
TRBD1	TRBV5-1	many	TRBJ1-2	CASRRRQGPNYGYTF	TGCGCCAGCAGGAGGAGACAGGGGCCTAACTATGGCTACACCTTC
.	TRBV6-4	.	TRBJ2-6	CASSSSPYSLAGGNVLTF	TGTGCCAGCAGTTCTTCCCCGTACTCGCTCGCCGGGGGCAACGTCCTGACTTTC
TRBD2	TRBV11-3	.	TRBJ2-5	CASSLGGIAGGQETQYF	TGTGCCAGCAGCTTAGGTGGAATAGCGGGAGGACAAGAGACCCAGTACTTC
.	TRBV5-6	once	TRBJ2-7	CASSLFQATYEQYF	TGTGCCAGCAGCTTGTTCCAGGCAACCTACGAGCAGTACTTC
TRBD2	TRBV5-1	.	TRBJ2-1	CASSAGGAGGHNEQFF	TGCGCCAGCAGCGCGGGAGGAGCGGGAGGCCACAATGAGCAGTTCTTC
.	TRBV6-5	once	TRBJ2-7	CASSLTSGGYEQYF	TGTGCCAGCAGTTTGACCTCCGGGGGATACGAGCAGTACTTC
TRBD2	TRBV19	.	TRBJ2-3	CATRLAGDTQYF	TGTGCCACCAGACTAGCGGGGGATACGCAGTATTTT
.	TRBV19	.	TRBJ1-5	CASSNRDNQPQHF	TGTGCCAGTAGTAACAGGGACAATCAGCCCCAGCATTTT
.	TRBV9	.	TRBJ1-2	CASSPGITPDGYTF	TGTGCCAGCAGCCCCGGGATAACTCCGGATGGCTACACCTTC
TRBD1	TRBV6-4	.	TRBJ1-1	CASRAQTGILPKGTEAFF	TGTGCCAGCAGAGCTCAGACAGGGATCCTCCCGAAGGGCACTGAAGCTTTCTTT
.	TRBV5-1	.	TRBJ1-1	CASSLTGILNTEAFF	TGCGCCAGCAGCCTAACAGGGATTCTGAACACTGAAGCTTTCTTT
.	TRBV19	.	TRBJ2-6	CASNSGIRRTGANVLTF	TGTGCCAGTAATTCCGGGATCCGGCGGACGGGGGCCAACGTCCTGACTTTC
.	TRBV28	.	TRBJ1-1	CASSGPGEDTEAFF	TGTGCCAGCAGTGGCCCGGGAGAGGACACTGAAGCTTTCTTT
.	TRBV9	.	TRBJ2-3	CASSVAKSTPSTDTQYF	TGTGCCAGCAGCGTAGCTAAATCGACACCAAGCACAGATACGCAGTATTTT
.	TRBV5-4	.	TRBJ1-1	CASSLGGEDTEAFF	TGTGCCAGCAGCTTGGGGGGGGAAGACACTGAAGCTTTCTTT
.	TRBV5-1	.	TRBJ1-2	CASSLGPTNYGYTF	TGCGCCAGCAGCTTAGGGCCTACTAACTATGGCTACACCTTC